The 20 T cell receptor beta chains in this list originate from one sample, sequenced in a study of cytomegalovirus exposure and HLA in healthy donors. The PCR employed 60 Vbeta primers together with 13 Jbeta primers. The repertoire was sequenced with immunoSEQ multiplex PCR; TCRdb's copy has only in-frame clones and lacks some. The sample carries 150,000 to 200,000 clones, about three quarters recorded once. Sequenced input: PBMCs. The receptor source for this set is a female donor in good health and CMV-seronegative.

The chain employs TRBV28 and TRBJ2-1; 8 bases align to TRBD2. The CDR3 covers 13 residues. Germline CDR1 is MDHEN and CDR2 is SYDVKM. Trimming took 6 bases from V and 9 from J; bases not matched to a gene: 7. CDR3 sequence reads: CASRSAGETEQFF. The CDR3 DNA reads TGTGCCAGCAGATCAGCGGGAGAAACTGAGCAGTTCTTC. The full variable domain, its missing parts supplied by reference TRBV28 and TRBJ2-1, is DVKVTQSSRYLVKRTGEKVFLECVQDMDHENMFWYRQDPGLGLRLIYFSYDVKMKEKGDIPEGYSVSREKKERFSLILESASTNQTSMYLCASRSAGETEQFFGPGTRLTVL.

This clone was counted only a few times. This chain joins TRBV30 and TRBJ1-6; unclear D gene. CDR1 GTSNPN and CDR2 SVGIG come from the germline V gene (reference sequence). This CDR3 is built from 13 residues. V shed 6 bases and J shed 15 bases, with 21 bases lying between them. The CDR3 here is CACQKGGISGLHF. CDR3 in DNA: TGTGCCTGTCAAAAAGGCGGCATAAGTGGCCTCCACTTT.

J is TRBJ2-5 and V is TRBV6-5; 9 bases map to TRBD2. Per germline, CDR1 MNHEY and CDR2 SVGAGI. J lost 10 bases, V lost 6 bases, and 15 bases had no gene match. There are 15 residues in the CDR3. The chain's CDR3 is CASSTGREGGVIQYF. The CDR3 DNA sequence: TGTGCCAGCAGCACGGGGCGGGAGGGAGGGGTGATCCAGTACTTC.

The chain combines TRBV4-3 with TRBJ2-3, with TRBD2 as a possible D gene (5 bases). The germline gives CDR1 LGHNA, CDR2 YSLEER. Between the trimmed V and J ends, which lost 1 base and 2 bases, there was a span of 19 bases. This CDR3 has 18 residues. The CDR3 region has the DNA TGCGCCAGCAGCCAAGTGTCCGAGGGAAGGAGTTTCACAGATACGCAGTATTTT. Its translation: CASSQVSEGRSFTDTQYF.

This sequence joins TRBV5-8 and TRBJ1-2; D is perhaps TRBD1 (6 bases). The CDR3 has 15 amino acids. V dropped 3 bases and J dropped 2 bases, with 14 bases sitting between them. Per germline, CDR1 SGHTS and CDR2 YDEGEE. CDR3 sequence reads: CASSSHPTGNYGYTF. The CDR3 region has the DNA TGTGCCAGCAGCTCCCACCCGACAGGAAACTATGGCTACACCTTC.

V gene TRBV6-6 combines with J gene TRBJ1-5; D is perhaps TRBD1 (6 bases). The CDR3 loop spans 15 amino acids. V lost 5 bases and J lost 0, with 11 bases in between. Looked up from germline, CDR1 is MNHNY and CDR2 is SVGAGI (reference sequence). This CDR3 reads CASSGQGYSNQPQHF. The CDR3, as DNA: TGTGCCAGCAGTGGCCAGGGGTATAGCAATCAGCCCCAGCATTTT.

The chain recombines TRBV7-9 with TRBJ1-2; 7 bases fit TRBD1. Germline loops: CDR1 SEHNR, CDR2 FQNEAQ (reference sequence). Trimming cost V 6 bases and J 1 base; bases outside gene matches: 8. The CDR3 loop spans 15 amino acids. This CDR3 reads CASRPWDSLNYGYTF. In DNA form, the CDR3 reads TGTGCCAGCAGGCCGTGGGACAGCCTTAACTATGGCTACACCTTC.

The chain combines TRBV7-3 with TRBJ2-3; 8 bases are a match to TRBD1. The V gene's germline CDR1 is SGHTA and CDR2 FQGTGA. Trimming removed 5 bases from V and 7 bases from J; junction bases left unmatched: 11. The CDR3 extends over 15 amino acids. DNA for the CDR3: TGTGCCAGCAGCCAGGACAGGGCATCGTCAAATACGCAGTATTTT. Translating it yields CASSQDRASSNTQYF.

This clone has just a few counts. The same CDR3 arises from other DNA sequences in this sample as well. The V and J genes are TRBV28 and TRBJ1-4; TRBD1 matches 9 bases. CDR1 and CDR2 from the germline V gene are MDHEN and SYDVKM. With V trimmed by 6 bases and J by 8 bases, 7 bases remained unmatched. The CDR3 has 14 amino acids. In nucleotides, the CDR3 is TGTGCCAGCAGCAGACAGGGGGATGGAGAAAAACTGTTTTTT. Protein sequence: CASSRQGDGEKLFF.

As DNA, the CDR3 is TGTGCCAGCAGTTCCAGGGTCCCCTATGGCTACACCTTC. This encodes CASSSRVPYGYTF. This chain links TRBV27 with TRBJ1-2, with a possible D match to TRBD1 (5 bases). Trimming shortened V by 4 bases and J by 4 bases, and 10 bases separated the two germline ends. The CDR3 spans 13 residues. CDR1 is MNHEY, CDR2 SMNVEV, per germline (reference sequence).

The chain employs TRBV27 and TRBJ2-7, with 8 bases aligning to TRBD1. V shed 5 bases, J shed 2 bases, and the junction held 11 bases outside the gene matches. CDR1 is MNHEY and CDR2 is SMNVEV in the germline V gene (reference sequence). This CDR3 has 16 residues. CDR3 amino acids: CASSHQPGQVTYEQYF. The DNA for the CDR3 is TGTGCCAGCAGTCATCAACCGGGACAGGTGACCTACGAGCAGTACTTC.

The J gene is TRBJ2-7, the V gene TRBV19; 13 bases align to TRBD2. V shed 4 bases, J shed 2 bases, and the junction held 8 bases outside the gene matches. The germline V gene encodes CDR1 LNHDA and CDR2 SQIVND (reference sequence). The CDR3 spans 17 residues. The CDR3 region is CASSTRGLAGTTYEQYF. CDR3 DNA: TGTGCCAGTAGTACCCGGGGACTAGCGGGGACCACCTACGAGCAGTACTTC.

The CDR3 DNA reads TGTGCCAGCAGTGAATTGGGCCCCAGGGTAGCTGAAAAACTGTTTTTT. It specifies CASSELGPRVAEKLFF. The genes are TRBV2 and TRBJ1-4; a possible D gene is TRBD1 (5 bases). The CDR3 contains 16 residues. V lost 2 bases, J lost 7 bases, and 17 bases lay in between. Germline-derived CDR1 and CDR2 are SNHLY and FYNNEI.

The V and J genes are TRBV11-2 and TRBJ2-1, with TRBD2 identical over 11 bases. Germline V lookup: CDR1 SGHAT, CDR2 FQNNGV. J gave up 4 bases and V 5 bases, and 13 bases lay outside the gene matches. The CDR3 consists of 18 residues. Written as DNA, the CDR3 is TGTGCCAGCAGCCTGCGGCTAGCGGGGGGCCGAGTTTACAATGAGCAGTTCTTC. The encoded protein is CASSLRLAGGRVYNEQFF.

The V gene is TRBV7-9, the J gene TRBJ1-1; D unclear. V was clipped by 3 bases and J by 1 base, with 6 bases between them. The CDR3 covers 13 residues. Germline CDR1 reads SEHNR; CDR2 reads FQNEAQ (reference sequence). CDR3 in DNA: TGTGCCAGCAGCTTCGGGGAGAACACTGAAGCTTTCTTT. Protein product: CASSFGENTEAFF. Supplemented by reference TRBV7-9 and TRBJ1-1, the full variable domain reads DTGVSQNPRHKITKRGQNVTFRCDPISEHNRLYWYRQTLGQGPEFLTYFQNEAQLEKSRLLSDRFSAERPKGSFSTLEIQRTEQGDSAMYLCASSFGENTEAFFGQGTRLTVV.

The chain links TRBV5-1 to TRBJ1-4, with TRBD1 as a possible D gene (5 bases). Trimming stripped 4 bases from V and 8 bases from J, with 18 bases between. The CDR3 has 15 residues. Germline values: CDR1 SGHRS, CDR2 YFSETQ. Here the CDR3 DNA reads TGCGCCAGCAGCCCCCACAGGACGAGTTGGGAAAAACTGTTTTTT. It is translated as CASSPHRTSWEKLFF.

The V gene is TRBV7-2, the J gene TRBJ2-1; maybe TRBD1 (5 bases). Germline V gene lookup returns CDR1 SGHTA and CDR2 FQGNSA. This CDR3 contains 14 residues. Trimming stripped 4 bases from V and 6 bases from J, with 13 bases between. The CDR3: CASSWGSFANEQFF. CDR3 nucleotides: TGTGCCAGCAGCTGGGGCAGCTTTGCCAATGAGCAGTTCTTC.

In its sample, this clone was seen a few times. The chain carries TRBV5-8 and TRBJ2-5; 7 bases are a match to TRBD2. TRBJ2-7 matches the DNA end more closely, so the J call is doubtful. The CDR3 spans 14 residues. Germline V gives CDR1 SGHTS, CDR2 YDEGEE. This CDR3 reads CASSLGGSFYEQYF. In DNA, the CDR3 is TGTGCCAGCAGCTTGGGCGGGAGCTTCTACGAGCAGTACTTC.

The CDR3 DNA follows: TGCGCCAGCAGCCAAGTTGGGATAGCGGGAGGTGGCGGGGAGCTGTTTTTT. This translates into CASSQVGIAGGGGELFF. V is TRBV4-1 and J is TRBJ2-2, with 10 bases identical to TRBD2. CDR1 and CDR2 from the germline V gene are MGHRA and YSYEKL. Germline trimming cut 1 base from V and 7 bases from J; bases unmatched to any gene: 9. The CDR3 runs 17 residues.

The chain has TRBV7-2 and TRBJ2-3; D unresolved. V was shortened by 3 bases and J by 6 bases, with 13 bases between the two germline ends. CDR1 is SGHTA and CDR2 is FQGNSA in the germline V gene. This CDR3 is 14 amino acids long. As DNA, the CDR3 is TGTGCCAGCAGCTTCGAGATGCCTCCCGATACGCAGTATTTT. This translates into CASSFEMPPDTQYF. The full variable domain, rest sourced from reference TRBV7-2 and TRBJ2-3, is GAGVSQSPSNKVTEKGKDVELRCDPISGHTALYWYRQSLGQGLEFLIYFQGNSAPDKSGLPSDRFSAERTGGSVSTLTIQRTQQEDSAVYLCASSFEMPPDTQYFGPGTRLTVL.